This T cell receptor beta chain appears in the sequencing data of a study of cytomegalovirus exposure and HLA in healthy donors. Points from the study as a whole: Common viral pathogens (according to a later analysis) appeared linked to several of the most significant clusters.

On this clone: Its target is unknown.

CDR3 length: 13 residues. CDR1 MNHEY and CDR2 SVGAGI come from the germline V gene. The ends lost 7 bases at V and 7 bases at J; junction bases unmatched: 9. In the PCR, 60 Vbeta and 13 Jbeta primers were used. Generated by immunoSEQ multiplex PCR, the TCRdb table keeps only in-frame clones and is missing some. Counted here are about 150,000 clones, 76% occurring once; the ten biggest clones make up about 1.8%. This clonotype originated in a woman aged 35 to 49 in good health and CMV-seronegative. This chain connects TRBV6-5 to TRBJ1-1; 7 bases map to TRBD1. Material for sequencing was PBMCs. CDR3 nucleotides: TGTGCCAGCACCACGGGACAGCTTCGTGAAGCTTTCTTT. It encodes CASTTGQLREAFF.